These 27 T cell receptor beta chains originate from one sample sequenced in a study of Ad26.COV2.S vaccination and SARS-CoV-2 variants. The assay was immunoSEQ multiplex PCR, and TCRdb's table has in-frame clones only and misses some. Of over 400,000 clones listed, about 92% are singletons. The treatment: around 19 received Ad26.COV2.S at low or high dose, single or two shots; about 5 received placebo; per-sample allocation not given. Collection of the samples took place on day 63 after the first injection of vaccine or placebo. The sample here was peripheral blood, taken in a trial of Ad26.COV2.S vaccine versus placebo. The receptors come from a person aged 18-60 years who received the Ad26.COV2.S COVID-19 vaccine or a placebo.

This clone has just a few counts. DNA of the CDR3: TGTGCCAGCAGCCAAGGCAAGAGCTCCTATAATTCACCCCTCCACTTT. Translating gives CASSQGKSSYNSPLHF. The chain combines TRBV14 with TRBJ1-6, with D uncertain. Between the trimmed V and J ends, which lost 1 base and 0 bases, there was a span of 7 bases. CDR1 is SGHDN, CDR2 FVKESK, per germline. The CDR3 loop spans 16 amino acids.

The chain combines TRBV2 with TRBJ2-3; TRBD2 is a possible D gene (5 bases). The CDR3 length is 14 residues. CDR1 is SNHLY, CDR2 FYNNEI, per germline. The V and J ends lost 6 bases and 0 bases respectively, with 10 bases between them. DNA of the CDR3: TGTGCCAGCAGAATACTAGGGAGCACAGATACGCAGTATTTT. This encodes CASRILGSTDTQYF.

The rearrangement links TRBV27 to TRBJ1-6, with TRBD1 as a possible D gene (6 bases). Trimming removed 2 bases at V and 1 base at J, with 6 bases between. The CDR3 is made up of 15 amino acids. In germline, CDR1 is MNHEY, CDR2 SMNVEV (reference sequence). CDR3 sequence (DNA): TGTGCCAGCAGTTTACAGGGGTCCTATAATTCACCCCTCCACTTT. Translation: CASSLQGSYNSPLHF.

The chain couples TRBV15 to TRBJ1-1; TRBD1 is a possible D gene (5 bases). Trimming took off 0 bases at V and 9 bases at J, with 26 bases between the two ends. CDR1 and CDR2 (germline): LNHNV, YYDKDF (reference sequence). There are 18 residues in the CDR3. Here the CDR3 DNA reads TGTGCCACCAGCAGAGATGGGGGAGGGGCCGCCACACAAGGAAAAGCTTTCTTT. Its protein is CATSRDGGGAATQGKAFF.

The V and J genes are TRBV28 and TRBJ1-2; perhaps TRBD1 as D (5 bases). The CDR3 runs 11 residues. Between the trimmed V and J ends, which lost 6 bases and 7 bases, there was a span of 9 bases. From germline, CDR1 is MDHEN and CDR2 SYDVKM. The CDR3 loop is CASSNRFGYTF. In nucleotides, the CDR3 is TGTGCCAGCAGCAACAGGTTTGGCTACACCTTC.

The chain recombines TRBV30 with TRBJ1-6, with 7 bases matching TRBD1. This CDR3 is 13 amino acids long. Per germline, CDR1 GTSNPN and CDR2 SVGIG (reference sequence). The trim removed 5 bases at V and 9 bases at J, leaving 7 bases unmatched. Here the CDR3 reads CAWAGTASSPLHF. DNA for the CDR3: TGTGCCTGGGCCGGGACAGCCAGTTCACCCCTCCACTTT.

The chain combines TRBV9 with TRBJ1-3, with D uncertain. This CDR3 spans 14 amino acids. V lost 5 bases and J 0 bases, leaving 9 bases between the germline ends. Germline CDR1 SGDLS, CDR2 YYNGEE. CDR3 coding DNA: TGTGCCAGCAGTTCAGTGAACTCTGGAAACACCATATATTTT. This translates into CASSSVNSGNTIYF. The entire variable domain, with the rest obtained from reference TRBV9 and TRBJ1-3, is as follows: DSGVTQTPKHLITATGQRVTLRCSPRSGDLSVYWYQQSLDQGLQFLIQYYNGEERAKGNILERFSAQQFPDLHSELNLSSLELGDSALYFCASSSVNSGNTIYFGEGSWLTVV.

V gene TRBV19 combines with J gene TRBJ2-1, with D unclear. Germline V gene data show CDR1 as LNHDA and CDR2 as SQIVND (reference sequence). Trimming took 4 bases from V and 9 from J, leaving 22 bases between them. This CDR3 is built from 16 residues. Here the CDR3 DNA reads TGTGCCAGTAGTACCCGGAGCAGCCCTGGCTCGGGTGAGCAGTTCTTC. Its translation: CASSTRSSPGSGEQFF.

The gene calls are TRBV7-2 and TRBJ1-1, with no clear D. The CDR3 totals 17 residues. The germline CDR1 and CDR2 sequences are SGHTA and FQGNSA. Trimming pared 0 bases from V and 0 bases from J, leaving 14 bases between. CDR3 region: CASSLANSYLMNTEAFF. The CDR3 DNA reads TGTGCCAGCAGCTTAGCCAACAGCTACCTTATGAACACTGAAGCTTTCTTT. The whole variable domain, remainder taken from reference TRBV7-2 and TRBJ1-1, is GAGVSQSPSNKVTEKGKDVELRCDPISGHTALYWYRQSLGQGLEFLIYFQGNSAPDKSGLPSDRFSAERTGGSVSTLTIQRTQQEDSAVYLCASSLANSYLMNTEAFFGQGTRLTVV.

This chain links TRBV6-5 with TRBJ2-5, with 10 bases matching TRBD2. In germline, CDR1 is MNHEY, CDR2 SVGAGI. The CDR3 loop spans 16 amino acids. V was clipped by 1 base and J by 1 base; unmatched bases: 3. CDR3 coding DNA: TGTGCCAGCAGTTACTATGCTAGCGGGGGCCAAGAGACCCAGTACTTC. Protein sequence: CASSYYASGGQETQYF.

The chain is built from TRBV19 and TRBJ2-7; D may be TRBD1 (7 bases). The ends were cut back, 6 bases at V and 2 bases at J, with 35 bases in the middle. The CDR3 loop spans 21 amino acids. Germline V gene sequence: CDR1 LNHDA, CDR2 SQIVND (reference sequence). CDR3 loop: CASRVAKRRGRGKKLAYEQYF. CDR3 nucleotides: TGTGCCAGTAGAGTCGCAAAAAGGAGGGGCAGGGGGAAGAAGTTAGCCTACGAGCAGTACTTC.

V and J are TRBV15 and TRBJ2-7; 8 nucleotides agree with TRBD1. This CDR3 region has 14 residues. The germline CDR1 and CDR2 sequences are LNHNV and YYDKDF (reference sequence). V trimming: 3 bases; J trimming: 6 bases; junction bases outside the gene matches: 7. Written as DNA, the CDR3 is TGTGCCACCAGCAGGGCCGGGACAGGATTCGAGCAGTACTTC. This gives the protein CATSRAGTGFEQYF.

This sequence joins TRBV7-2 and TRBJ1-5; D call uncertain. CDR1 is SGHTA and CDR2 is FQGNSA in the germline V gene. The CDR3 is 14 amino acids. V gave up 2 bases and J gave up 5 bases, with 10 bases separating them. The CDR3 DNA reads TGTGCCAGCAGCTTATGGGCAGGAGATCAGCCCCAGCATTTT. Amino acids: CASSLWAGDQPQHF. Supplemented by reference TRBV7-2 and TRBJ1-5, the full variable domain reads GAGVSQSPSNKVTEKGKDVELRCDPISGHTALYWYRQSLGQGLEFLIYFQGNSAPDKSGLPSDRFSAERTGGSVSTLTIQRTQQEDSAVYLCASSLWAGDQPQHFGDGTRLSIL.

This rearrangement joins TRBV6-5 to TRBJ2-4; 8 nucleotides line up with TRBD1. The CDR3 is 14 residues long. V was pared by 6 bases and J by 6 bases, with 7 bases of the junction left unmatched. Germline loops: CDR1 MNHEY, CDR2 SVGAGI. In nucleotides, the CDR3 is TGTGCCAGCAGCCGGACAGGGTACAGAAACATTCAGTACTTC. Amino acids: CASSRTGYRNIQYF.

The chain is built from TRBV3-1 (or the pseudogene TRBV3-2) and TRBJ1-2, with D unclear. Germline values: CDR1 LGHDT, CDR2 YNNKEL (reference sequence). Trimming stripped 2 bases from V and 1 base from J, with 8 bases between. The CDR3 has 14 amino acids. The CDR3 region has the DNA TGTGCCAGCAGCCAACCGGGAGGTAACTATGGCTACACCTTC. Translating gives CASSQPGGNYGYTF.

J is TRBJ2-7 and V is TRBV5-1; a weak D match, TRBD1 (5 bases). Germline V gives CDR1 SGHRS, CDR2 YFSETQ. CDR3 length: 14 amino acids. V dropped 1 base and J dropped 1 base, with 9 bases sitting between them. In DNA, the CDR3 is TGCGCCAGCAGCTTGACCGACAGTTCCTACGAGCAGTACTTC. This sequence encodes CASSLTDSSYEQYF.

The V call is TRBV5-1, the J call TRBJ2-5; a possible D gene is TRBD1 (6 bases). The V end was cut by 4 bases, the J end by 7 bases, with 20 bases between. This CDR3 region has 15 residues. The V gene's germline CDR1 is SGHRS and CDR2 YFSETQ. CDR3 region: CASSVEQGGSGTQYF. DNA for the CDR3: TGCGCCAGCAGCGTTGAACAGGGTGGGTCCGGGACCCAGTACTTC.

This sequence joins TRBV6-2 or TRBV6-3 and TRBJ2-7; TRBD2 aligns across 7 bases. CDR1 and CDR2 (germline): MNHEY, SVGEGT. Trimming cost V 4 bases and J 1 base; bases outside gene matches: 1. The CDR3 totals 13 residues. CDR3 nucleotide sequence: TGTGCCAGCAGTTGGGAGGGATCCTACGAGCAGTACTTC. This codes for CASSWEGSYEQYF.

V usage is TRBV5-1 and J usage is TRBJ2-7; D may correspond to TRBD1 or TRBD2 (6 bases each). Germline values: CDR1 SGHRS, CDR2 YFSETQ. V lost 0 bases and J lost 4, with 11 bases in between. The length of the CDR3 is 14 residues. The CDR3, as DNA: TGCGCCAGCAGCTTGGGAGGGGGGCTGTACGAGCAGTACTTC. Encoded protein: CASSLGGGLYEQYF.

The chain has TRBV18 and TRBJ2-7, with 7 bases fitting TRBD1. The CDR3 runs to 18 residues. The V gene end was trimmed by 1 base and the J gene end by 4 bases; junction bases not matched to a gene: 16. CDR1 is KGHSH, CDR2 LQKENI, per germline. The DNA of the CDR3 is TGTGCCAGCTCACCACTCGGGTCGGACAGGAAGAGGCCGTACGAGCAGTACTTC. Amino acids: CASSPLGSDRKRPYEQYF.

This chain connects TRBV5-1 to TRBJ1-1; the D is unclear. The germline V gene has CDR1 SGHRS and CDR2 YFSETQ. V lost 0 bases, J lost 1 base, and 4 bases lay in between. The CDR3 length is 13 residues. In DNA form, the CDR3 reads TGCGCCAGCAGCTTGGAAGGGAACACTGAAGCTTTCTTT. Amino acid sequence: CASSLEGNTEAFF.

CDR3 sequence: CASSLGGNQETQYF. The CDR3 coding sequence is TGCGCCAGCAGCTTGGGGGGAAACCAAGAGACCCAGTACTTC. V and J are TRBV5-1 and TRBJ2-5; D is unresolved. Trimming shortened V by 0 bases and J by 0 bases, and 6 bases separated the two germline ends. The CDR3 covers 14 residues. CDR1 and CDR2 (germline): SGHRS, YFSETQ. The whole variable domain, filled in from reference TRBV5-1 and TRBJ2-5, reads KAGVTQTPRYLIKTRGQQVTLSCSPISGHRSVSWYQQTPGQGLQFLFEYFSETQRNKGNFPGRFSGRQFSNSRSEMNVSTLELGDSALYLCASSLGGNQETQYFGPGTRLLVL.

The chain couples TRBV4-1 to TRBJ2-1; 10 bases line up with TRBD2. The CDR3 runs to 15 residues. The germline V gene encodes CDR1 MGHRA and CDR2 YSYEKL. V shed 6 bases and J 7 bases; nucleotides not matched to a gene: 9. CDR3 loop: CASSHLAGGMNEQFF. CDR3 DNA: TGCGCCAGCAGTCACTTAGCGGGGGGTATGAATGAGCAGTTCTTC.

CDR3 DNA sequence: TGTGCCAGCATAGGGGTGTTAGGGGAGACCCAGTACTTC. Translated, it gives CASIGVLGETQYF. The chain combines TRBV7-9 with TRBJ2-5, with D maybe TRBD1 (5 bases). This CDR3 region has 13 residues. The germline V gene has CDR1 SEHNR and CDR2 FQNEAQ (reference sequence). V lost 7 bases, J lost 5 bases, and 14 bases lay in between.

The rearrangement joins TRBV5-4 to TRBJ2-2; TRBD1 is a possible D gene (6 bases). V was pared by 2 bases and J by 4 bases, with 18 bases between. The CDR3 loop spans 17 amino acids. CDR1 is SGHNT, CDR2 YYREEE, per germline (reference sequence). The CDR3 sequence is CASSFSTGWQITGELFF. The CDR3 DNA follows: TGTGCCAGCAGCTTTAGTACAGGGTGGCAGATCACCGGGGAGCTGTTTTTT.

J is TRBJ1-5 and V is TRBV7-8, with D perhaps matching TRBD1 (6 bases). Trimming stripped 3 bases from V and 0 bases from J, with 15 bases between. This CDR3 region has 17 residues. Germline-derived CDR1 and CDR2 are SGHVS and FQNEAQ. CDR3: CASSFGGGPGSNQPQHF. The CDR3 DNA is TGTGCCAGCAGCTTCGGTGGGGGGCCGGGTAGCAATCAGCCCCAGCATTTT.

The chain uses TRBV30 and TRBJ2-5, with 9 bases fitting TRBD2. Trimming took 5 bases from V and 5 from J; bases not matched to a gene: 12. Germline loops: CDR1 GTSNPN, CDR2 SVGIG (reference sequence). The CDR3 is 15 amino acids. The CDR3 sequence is CAWASLAGTKETQYF. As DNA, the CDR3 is TGTGCCTGGGCCTCGCTAGCGGGGACGAAGGAGACCCAGTACTTC.